Included here is one T cell receptor (beta chain) sequence, with context. The antigen it recognizes is unknown. There are no base qualities to consult, and no much larger clone falls within one base. The trial excluded patients who had a history of autoimmune disease or who were on systemic immunosuppression. Peripheral blood for TCR sequencing was collected from all dose cohorts at baseline, on cycle 4 day 1, and on cycle 7 day 1. The samples were taken from a phase I, first-in-human, multicenter, open-label dose-escalation trial of ivuxolimab. The trial enrolled adults with locally advanced or metastatic head and neck squamous cell, hepatocellular, melanoma or renal cell carcinoma. Before TCR sequencing, CD4+ and CD8+ T cells were separately sorted from peripheral blood. Genomic DNA was extracted from sorted cells for sequencing of the TCRbeta CDR3 region. The immunoSEQ Assay was used to sequence the TCRbeta CDR3 regions. The clones in this table, taken by TCRdb from immuneACCESS, are in-frame only. Not every clone is retained; where verified, under half of the shortfall comes from an unresolved V gene, and the cause of the rest is unknown. This sample holds about 41,000 clones; approximately 90% were observed only once. About 23% of the sample lies in the top ten.

The data originate from a study of OX40 agonist ivuxolimab in advanced cancers. Context from the whole study: The costimulatory receptor OX40 (CD134) was targeted by ivuxolimab, a fully human IgG2 agonistic monoclonal antibody. Intravenous ivuxolimab was administered to patients every 2 weeks at six dose levels: 0.01, 0.1, 0.3, 1.5, 3 and 10 mg/kg. Of the approximately 50 patients in dose escalation, about 20 had hepatocellular carcinoma, about 15 had melanoma, 9 had renal cell carcinoma and 9 had head and neck cancer. In the dose-escalation cohort, 75% to 85% of patients were male, and the mean age was roughly 56 years with a range of roughly 20 to 79. Prior anti-PD-1, anti-PD-L1 or anti-CTLA-4 therapy was permitted, and about 40% of dose-escalation patients had received checkpoint inhibitors. Partial responses were achieved by three dose-escalation patients, of whom one had hepatocellular carcinoma and two had cutaneous melanoma. Peripheral TCRbeta sequencing aimed to test whether ivuxolimab altered TCR sequence diversity and caused clonal T-cell expansion. The monotherapy dose-escalation portion (N of about 50 patients) of the phase I ivuxolimab trial is reported in the paper.

V loses 2 bases of germline sequence and J loses 5 bases, and the interval between the two ends is 13 bases. As encoded in the germline V gene (reference sequence), CDR1 is WNHNN while CDR2 is SYGVQD. The CDR3 runs 14 residues from the cysteine to the phenylalanine. Here the CDR3 DNA is all that survives: 42 bases in frame from base 1. Overall results and qualifications from the work: At doses of 0.1 to 3.0 mg/kg, clonal expansion of both CD4+ and CD8+ T cells in blood was seen between baseline and week 6. Which antigens the clonally expanded peripheral T cells were specific for was not determined. After ivuxolimab, more expanded clones were found on average in CD8+ T cells than in CD4+ T cells. Low levels of normalized T-cell clonal expansion were also seen in some patients who did not respond. Partial responders in the 0.1-3.0 mg/kg groups had among the lowest normalized peripheral clonal expansion, especially among CD8+ T cells.

This receptor chain uses TRBV10-1 and TRBJ2-7, and perhaps TRBD2 as D gene, on 5 matching bases. This TCR was sampled from an adult with an advanced solid tumor such as melanoma, head and neck, liver or kidney cancer. The material was CD4+ or CD8+ T cells sorted from blood, obtained in a trial of the OX40 agonist ivuxolimab. The bases are TGCGCCAGCAGTGAGGGGGAGAATTTCCACGAGCAGTACTTC. Its translation is CASSEGENFHEQYF.